This section outlines one T cell receptor (beta chain) sequence together with its context. Antigen: not known. These data originate in a study of blood T cells in healthy people across ages. Regarding the study as a whole: Diversity of TCR beta per million T cells declined in a roughly linear way with age. Samples with more naive T cells showed higher observed beta diversity.

Germline V gene lookup returns CDR1 SGHRS and CDR2 YFSETQ. V lost 1 base to trimming and J lost 2 bases; unmatched junction nucleotides: 7. The CDR3 contains 16 residues. Every sample had a minimum of 6.5 million PBMCs isolated. Primed by a sample-barcoded 5' primer and a J-beta primer mix, a second PCR proceeded for roughly 7 to 11 cycles. A 12-random-nucleotide template-switch adaptor tagged each cDNA molecule. Each CDR3 protein is one row after TCRdb ran MiXCR on the 5' RACE reads. Of about 1.4 million distinct CDR3 sequences listed, almost 60% are singletons. The specimen sequenced was blood. The chain uses TRBV5-1 and TRBJ1-1; 8 nucleotides align to TRBD1. The TCR originated in a man younger than 35 in good health. The CDR3 is CASSLRTGGLNTEAFF. The CDR3 bases are TGCGCCAGCAGCTTGAGAACAGGGGGTCTAAACACTGAAGCTTTCTTT.